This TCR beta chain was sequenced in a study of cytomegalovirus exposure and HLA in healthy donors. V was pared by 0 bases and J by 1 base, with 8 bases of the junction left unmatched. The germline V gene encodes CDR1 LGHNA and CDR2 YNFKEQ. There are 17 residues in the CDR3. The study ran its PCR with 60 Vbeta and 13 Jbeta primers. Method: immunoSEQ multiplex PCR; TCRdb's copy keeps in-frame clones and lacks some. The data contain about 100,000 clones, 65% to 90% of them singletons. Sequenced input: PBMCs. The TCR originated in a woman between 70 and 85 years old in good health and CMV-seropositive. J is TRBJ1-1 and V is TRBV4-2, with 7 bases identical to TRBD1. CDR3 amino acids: CASSQETGTGENTEAFF. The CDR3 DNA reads TGTGCCAGCAGCCAAGAGACCGGTACAGGGGAGAACACTGAAGCTTTCTTT.